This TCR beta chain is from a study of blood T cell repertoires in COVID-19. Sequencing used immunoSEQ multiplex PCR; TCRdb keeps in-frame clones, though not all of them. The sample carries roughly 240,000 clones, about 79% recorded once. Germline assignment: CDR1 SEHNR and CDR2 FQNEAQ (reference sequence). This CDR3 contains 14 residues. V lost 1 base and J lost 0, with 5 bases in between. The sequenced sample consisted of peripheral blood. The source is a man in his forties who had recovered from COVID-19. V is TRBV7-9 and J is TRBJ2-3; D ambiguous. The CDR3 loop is CASSLGASTDTQYF. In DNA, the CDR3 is TGTGCCAGCAGCTTAGGCGCGAGCACAGATACGCAGTATTTT.